A selection of T cell receptor beta chains follows, all from one sample in a study of STAT3 mutations in large granular lymphocyte leukemia. Assay used: immunoSEQ multiplex PCR; TCRdb lists only in-frame clones, some missing. Here the sample spans around 2,300 clones, about 70% being singletons. What was sequenced was peripheral blood mononuclear cells. The receptors originated from a woman aged 50 to 60 with T-cell large granular lymphocyte leukemia. Some clones in this sample may be carry-over from other donors' samples. CDR3s include the opening cysteine and the closing phenylalanine or tryptophan. The D gene is left open where the match is weak. Size is stated for part of the rows, as once, few or many counts, or as a class when the clone is expanded.

d_gene	v_gene	j_gene	abundance	CDR3nt	CDR3aa
.	TRBV5-6	TRBJ2-7	.	TGTGCCAGCAGCTTGGCCCCCGGAGAAGTTTACGAGCAGTACTTC	CASSLAPGEVYEQYF
.	TRBV7-9	TRBJ2-7	.	TGTGCCAGCAGCCTCCAAGCGGTCGGGGAGCAGTACTTC	CASSLQAVGEQYF
.	TRBV7-8	TRBJ1-5	.	TGTGCCAGCAGCTTAGATAGGGCCAGGCGGTCTCAGCCCCAGCATTTT	CASSLDRARRSQPQHF
TRBD1	TRBV29-1	TRBJ1-2	.	TGCAGCGACACAGGGGGCAAGAACTATGGCTACACCTTC	CSDTGGKNYGYTF
.	TRBV25-1	TRBJ2-2	.	TGTGCCAGCAGTGAGGGAGGCGGCGGGGAGCTGTTTTTT	CASSEGGGGELFF
.	TRBV6-6	TRBJ1-2	.	TGTGCCAGCAGGACCAGTGGGGGCTATGGCTACACCTTC	CASRTSGGYGYTF
TRBD1	TRBV2	TRBJ1-5	.	TGTGCCAGCCGAGACAGGGTGGGCGATCAGCCCCAGCATTTT	CASRDRVGDQPQHF
TRBD2	TRBV5-1	TRBJ2-5	few	TGCGCCAGCAGCTTCGGCGGGAGTGGGGGGGAGACCCAGTACTTC	CASSFGGSGGETQYF
.	TRBV6-6	TRBJ2-7	.	TGTGCCAGCAGCCCCAGCGGCTCCTACGAGCAGTACTTC	CASSPSGSYEQYF
TRBD1	TRBV5-4	TRBJ1-1	.	TGTGCCGTTACTACGTCACAGGGGGCAGGAAAAAACACTGAAGCTTTCTTT	CAVTTSQGAGKNTEAFF
.	TRBV30	TRBJ1-1	.	TGTGCCTGGAATCTACAGCACTCGAACACTGAAGCTTTCTTT	CAWNLQHSNTEAFF
.	TRBV7-9	TRBJ2-1	.	TGTGCCAGCAGCCCACGGGACTCCAGCTCCTACAATGAGCAGTTCTTC	CASSPRDSSSYNEQFF
.	TRBV11-2	TRBJ2-3	few	TGTGCCAGCAGCTTAGATAGCACAGATACGCAGTATTTT	CASSLDSTDTQYF
TRBD2	TRBV30	TRBJ2-6	.	TGTGCCTGGTGGCCGGGACTAGCGGGAGGGGCTCCTGTCCTGACTTTC	CAWWPGLAGGAPVLTF
.	TRBV30	TRBJ1-5	few	TGTGCCTGGAGTGTACAAGGGTTATGGAGCAATCAGCCCCAGCATTTT	CAWSVQGLWSNQPQHF
TRBD1	TRBV30	TRBJ1-1	.	TGTGCCTGGAGTGTACAGGGGTTTGCTGAAGCTTTCTTT	CAWSVQGFAEAFF
.	TRBV10-3	TRBJ1-5	.	TGTGCCATCAGTGAGTCGAAGGGGGACAATCAGCCCCAGCATTTT	CAISESKGDNQPQHF
TRBD1	TRBV27	TRBJ1-4	.	TGTGCCAGCATTTGGACAGGGGAAGAAAAACTGTTTTTT	CASIWTGEEKLFF
TRBD2	TRBV30	TRBJ2-7	.	TGTGCCTGGAGTGGAGCGGGAGGTCTTCGAGAGCAGTACTTC	CAWSGAGGLREQYF
.	TRBV30	TRBJ2-1	.	TGTGCCTGGAGGAGGCCATACAATGAGCAGTTCTTC	CAWRRPYNEQFF
.	TRBV6-5	TRBJ1-2	.	TGTGCCAGCAGTTACCGGCCCTGGGGCAGCAACTATGGCTACACCTTC	CASSYRPWGSNYGYTF
.	TRBV6-1	TRBJ1-5	.	TGTGCCATTGCACCGTATAGCAATCAGCCCCAGCATTTT	CAIAPYSNQPQHF
.	TRBV25-1	TRBJ2-7	few	TGTGCCAGCAGTGAAGTGGACGAGCAGTACTTC	CASSEVDEQYF
.	TRBV27	TRBJ2-7	.	TGTGCCAGCAGTTTAGGTATACAGATGGAGCAGTACTTC	CASSLGIQMEQYF
TRBD2	TRBV5-1	TRBJ2-7	few	TGCGCCAGCAGCCCGGGAGGGGGATACGAGCAGTACTTC	CASSPGGGYEQYF
.	TRBV25-1	TRBJ2-5	few	TGTGCCAGCAGTGAGTGGGCAGGGGAAGAGACCCAGTACTTC	CASSEWAGEETQYF
TRBD1	TRBV5-4	TRBJ2-7	.	TGTGCCAGCAGCCCCGACAGGGTAGTTGGCGAGCAGTACTTC	CASSPDRVVGEQYF
.	TRBV12-5	TRBJ2-7	.	TGTGCTAGTGGTTTGGAGATCGGGGTCGAGCAGTACTTC	CASGLEIGVEQYF
.	TRBV18	TRBJ2-3	.	TGTGCCAGCTCACCAAGTACCAGAAAGAGCACAGATACGCAGTATTTT	CASSPSTRKSTDTQYF
.	TRBV5-6	TRBJ1-2	.	TGTGCCAGCAGCTCCTATAACCGACGGCACTATGGCTACACCTTC	CASSSYNRRHYGYTF
.	TRBV30	TRBJ1-5	once	TGTGCCTGGAGTCCACGGACGGCGGGGTATCAGCCCCAGCATTTT	CAWSPRTAGYQPQHF
.	TRBV5-1	TRBJ1-2	.	TGCGCCAGCAGCTTGCCCGGGTCTCCCTATGGCTACACCTTC	CASSLPGSPYGYTF
.	TRBV5-1	TRBJ2-5	.	TGCGCCAGCAGCTTGCCCAGCTGGCAAGAGACCCAGTACTTC	CASSLPSWQETQYF
.	TRBV18	TRBJ2-7	.	TGTGCCAGCTCACCTACACTCTCCTACGAGCAGTACTTC	CASSPTLSYEQYF
.	TRBV5-6	TRBJ1-2	.	TGTGCCAGCAGCCCTAGGGGAGTCTATGGCTACACCTTC	CASSPRGVYGYTF
.	TRBV15	TRBJ2-5	few	TGTGCCACCAGCAGAGATCGTCGGGAGACCCAGTACTTC	CATSRDRRETQYF
TRBD1	TRBV6-5	TRBJ1-2	few	TGTGCCAGCAGCCTACAGGGGGGAGCGGAAGGCTACACCTTC	CASSLQGGAEGYTF
TRBD1	TRBV10-3	TRBJ2-1	.	TGTGCCATCAGTGGGCCTACAGGGGGATCGGACAATGAGCAGTTCTTC	CAISGPTGGSDNEQFF
.	TRBV18	TRBJ2-5	few	TGTGCCAGCTCCCCGAACGGACAGTGGGAGACCCAGTACTTC	CASSPNGQWETQYF
.	TRBV5-5	TRBJ2-5	once	TGTGCCAGCAGCTTGGAGCCTGATGGGGGAGAGACCCAGTACTTC	CASSLEPDGGETQYF
.	TRBV7-9	TRBJ1-5	.	TGTGCCAGCAGCTCACGACTTGACAATCAGCCCCAGCATTTT	CASSSRLDNQPQHF
TRBD1	TRBV5-1	TRBJ1-2	.	TGCGCCAGCAGCCTCGGGACAGGGCTTCAGTATGGCTACACCTTC	CASSLGTGLQYGYTF
TRBD2	TRBV27	TRBJ2-7	.	TGTGCCAGCTTGGGGGCTAGCGGGAGCTCCTACGAGCAGTACTTC	CASLGASGSSYEQYF
.	TRBV29-1	TRBJ2-7	.	TGCAGCGTTGAGTTGGCTTACGAGCAGTACTTC	CSVELAYEQYF
TRBD1	TRBV29-1	TRBJ1-2	.	TGCAGCGTACCGACAGGGGAACTCCTTAACTATGGCTACACCTTC	CSVPTGELLNYGYTF
.	TRBV18	TRBJ2-3	.	TGTGCCAGCTCACCACGACAGGGCACAGATACGCAGTATTTT	CASSPRQGTDTQYF
.	TRBV30	TRBJ1-5	few	TGTGCCTGGAGTGTCAGCAGGGTAAATCAGCCCCAGCATTTT	CAWSVSRVNQPQHF
TRBD1	TRBV7-9	TRBJ1-2	.	TGTGCCATCGGGACAGGGTTGAACTATGGCTACACCTTC	CAIGTGLNYGYTF
.	TRBV4-3	TRBJ1-5	.	TGCGCCAGCAGCCAAGAGTTCGCTCAGCCCCAGCATTTT	CASSQEFAQPQHF
.	TRBV7-9	TRBJ1-2	.	TGTGCCAGCAACACCCAGGGGAACTATGGCTACACCTTC	CASNTQGNYGYTF
.	TRBV6-5	TRBJ2-3	once	TGTGCCAGCAGTTACGAAAGATTAGCAGCTACGCAGTATTTT	CASSYERLAATQYF